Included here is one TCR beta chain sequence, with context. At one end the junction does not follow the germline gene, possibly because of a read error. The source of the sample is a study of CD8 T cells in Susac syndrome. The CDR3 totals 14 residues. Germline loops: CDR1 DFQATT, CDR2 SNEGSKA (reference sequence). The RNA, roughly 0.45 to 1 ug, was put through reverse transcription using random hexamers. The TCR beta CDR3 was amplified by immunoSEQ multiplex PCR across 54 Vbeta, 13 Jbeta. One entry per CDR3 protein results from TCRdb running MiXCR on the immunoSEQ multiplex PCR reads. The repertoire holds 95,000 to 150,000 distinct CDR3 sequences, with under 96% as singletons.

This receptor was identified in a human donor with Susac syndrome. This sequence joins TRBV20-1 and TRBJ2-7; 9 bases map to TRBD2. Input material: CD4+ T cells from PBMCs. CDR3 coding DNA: TGCAGTGCTACAACCGGGACTAGCTCCCACGAGCAGTACTTC. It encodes CSATTGTSSHEQYF.